The 30 T cell receptor beta chains reported below all come from one sample, sequenced in a study of T cells in localized non-small cell lung cancer. Clones were read by immunoSEQ multiplex PCR, and TCRdb kept only the in-frame ones, dropping some. The sample has fewer than 35,000 clones, under 90% seen once; the top ten hold around 4%. The source was peripheral blood, collected before any cancer treatment. The receptors derive from a male donor aged 60 or over with stage III lung adenocarcinoma.

The chain combines TRBV19 with TRBJ1-2; no clear D. V was cut by 6 bases and J by 3 bases, with 14 bases left in between. Per germline, CDR1 LNHDA and CDR2 SQIVND (reference sequence). The CDR3 is 14 residues long. CDR3 in amino acids: CASRPVTGDYGYTF. CDR3 nucleotides: TGTGCCAGTAGACCGGTCACGGGCGACTATGGCTACACCTTC.

This clone was seen only once. V gene TRBV6-1 combines with J gene TRBJ1-2; D remains unclear. CDR1 is MNHNS, CDR2 SASEGT, per germline. CDR3 length: 14 residues. V shed 8 bases and J shed 3 bases, with 16 bases lying between them. CDR3 DNA sequence: TGTGCCAGCGTCGCACGGGAGTTTTACTATGGCTACACCTTC. Amino acid sequence: CASVAREFYYGYTF.

The CDR3 is CASSQEQGFLGVHGYTF. CDR3 bases: TGCGCCAGCAGCCAAGAACAGGGGTTCTTAGGAGTCCATGGCTACACCTTC. V gene TRBV4-1 combines with J gene TRBJ1-2, with 7 bases identical to TRBD1. Germline V gene lookup returns CDR1 MGHRA and CDR2 YSYEKL. The V gene end was trimmed by 0 bases and the J gene end by 6 bases; junction bases not matched to a gene: 13. This CDR3 region has 17 residues.

V is TRBV4-1 and J is TRBJ2-3; D possibly matches TRBD1 or TRBD2 (5 bases each). This CDR3 is 15 amino acids long. CDR1 is MGHRA, CDR2 YSYEKL, per germline. The V gene lost 3 bases and the J gene lost 6 bases, with 16 bases spanning the gap. CDR3 nucleotide sequence: TGCGCCAGCAGCCATCCCGGGACGCGGGCGGATACGCAGTATTTT. This encodes CASSHPGTRADTQYF.

This clone has just a few counts. The chain recombines TRBV5-1 with TRBJ1-6; possibly TRBD1 for D (5 bases). Trimming shortened V by 1 base and J by 7 bases, and 12 bases separated the two germline ends. Germline V lookup: CDR1 SGHRS, CDR2 YFSETQ. This CDR3 contains 15 residues. CDR3 bases: TGCGCCAGCAGCTTGTGGCAGGGCGAAAATTCACCCCTCCACTTT. Protein product: CASSLWQGENSPLHF. Filled out from reference TRBV5-1 and TRBJ1-6, the complete variable domain reads KAGVTQTPRYLIKTRGQQVTLSCSPISGHRSVSWYQQTPGQGLQFLFEYFSETQRNKGNFPGRFSGRQFSNSRSEMNVSTLELGDSALYLCASSLWQGENSPLHFGNGTRLTVT.

This CDR3 is CASSDLLAKNIQYF. The CDR3 DNA follows: TGTGCCAGTAGTGACCTGTTAGCCAAAAACATTCAGTACTTC. The chain recombines TRBV19 with TRBJ2-4; D gene uncertain. Germline V gives CDR1 LNHDA, CDR2 SQIVND (reference sequence). V lost 5 bases to trimming and J lost 0 bases, with 8 bases between them. CDR3 length: 14 amino acids. Full variable domain (remainder filled in from reference TRBV19 and TRBJ2-4): DGGITQSPKYLFRKEGQNVTLSCEQNLNHDAMYWYRQDPGQGLRLIYYSQIVNDFQKGDIAEGYSVSREKKESFPLTVTSAQKNPTAFYLCASSDLLAKNIQYFGAGTRLSVL.

The chain is built from TRBV5-6 and TRBJ2-6, with a possible D match to TRBD2 (6 bases). Deletions cut 7 bases from V and 0 bases from J, with 14 bases between. This CDR3 is built from 16 residues. Germline CDR1 is SGHDT and CDR2 is YYEEEE. CDR3 protein: CASWVFGGSGANVLTF. DNA for the CDR3: TGTGCCAGCTGGGTTTTCGGGGGCTCTGGGGCCAACGTCCTGACTTTC.

This chain uses TRBV27 with TRBJ2-7, with D tentatively TRBD2 (6 bases). From germline, CDR1 is MNHEY and CDR2 SMNVEV (reference sequence). The CDR3 extends over 12 amino acids. The germline V and J ends were trimmed by 2 bases and 6 bases, with 8 bases remaining between them. This chain's CDR3 is CASSLVGGEQYF. The DNA for the CDR3 is TGTGCCAGCAGTTTAGTGGGGGGCGAGCAGTACTTC.

V and J are TRBV11-2 and TRBJ1-4; D is uncertain. The V gene's germline CDR1 is SGHAT and CDR2 FQNNGV. The CDR3 spans 14 residues. Trimming removed 4 bases at V and 0 bases at J, with 6 bases between. Here the CDR3 reads CASSSQTTNEKLFF. CDR3 coding DNA: TGTGCCAGCAGCTCGCAGACAACTAATGAAAAACTGTTTTTT.

The rearrangement joins TRBV15 to TRBJ2-3, with 11 bases that match TRBD2. Germline values: CDR1 LNHNV, CDR2 YYDKDF (reference sequence). The junction had 9 bases not matched to a gene; V was cut back by 5 bases and J by 2 bases. CDR3 length: 17 amino acids. In DNA, the CDR3 is TGTGCCACCAGCCGTCTCGGGACTAGCGGATACACAGATACGCAGTATTTT. It codes for CATSRLGTSGYTDTQYF.

J is TRBJ1-1 and V is TRBV7-9, with 9 nucleotides matching TRBD1. V shed 5 bases, J shed 2 bases, and the junction held 3 bases outside the gene matches. This CDR3 has 14 amino acids. Germline-derived CDR1 and CDR2 are SEHNR and FQNEAQ (reference sequence). The DNA of the CDR3 is TGTGCCAGCAGCCCGACAGGGGGAAACACTGAAGCTTTCTTT. This gives the protein CASSPTGGNTEAFF.

This sequence joins TRBV6-6 and TRBJ1-2, with D unresolved. The germline V gene has CDR1 MNHNY and CDR2 SVGAGI (reference sequence). V was clipped by 8 bases and J by 6 bases, with 13 bases between them. This CDR3 contains 12 residues. The CDR3 DNA reads as TGTGCCAGCGCCTCGGGAAGCCATGGCTACACCTTC. This encodes CASASGSHGYTF.

The chain combines TRBV27 with TRBJ1-1; possible D gene TRBD1, 6 bases. The CDR3 length is 14 residues. The germline V gene has CDR1 MNHEY and CDR2 SMNVEV (reference sequence). Between the trimmed V and J ends, which lost 3 bases and 2 bases, there was a span of 10 bases. CDR3: CASSFGQSNTEAFF. The DNA for the CDR3 is TGTGCCAGCAGTTTCGGACAGTCAAACACTGAAGCTTTCTTT.

The chain joins TRBV5-1 to TRBJ2-6; D is undetermined. The CDR3 contains 15 residues. Germline CDR1 is SGHRS and CDR2 is YFSETQ. Trimming shortened V by 4 bases and J by 1 base, and 9 bases separated the two germline ends. This CDR3 reads CASSRIDSGANVLTF. The DNA of the CDR3 is TGCGCCAGCAGCCGCATAGATTCTGGGGCCAACGTCCTGACTTTC.

The genes are TRBV29-1 and TRBJ2-5; D remains unclear. The germline CDR1 and CDR2 sequences are SQVTM and ANQGSEA. The CDR3 covers 12 residues. V lost 7 bases, J lost 1 base, and 10 bases lay in between. CDR3 DNA sequence: TGCAGCGGATCCAAGGGCCAAGAGACCCAGTACTTC. Its protein product is CSGSKGQETQYF.

The chain links TRBV15 to TRBJ1-3, with TRBD1 as a possible D gene (6 bases). Trimming took off 3 bases at V and 3 bases at J, with 9 bases between the two ends. The germline CDR1 and CDR2 sequences are LNHNV and YYDKDF (reference sequence). This CDR3 is built from 14 residues. The CDR3 DNA sequence: TGTGCCACCAGCAGGCACAGGGTTGGAAACACCATATATTTT. Protein: CATSRHRVGNTIYF.

This clone appeared a single time. The rearrangement uses TRBV6-5 and TRBJ1-1, with D perhaps matching TRBD1 (6 bases). The CDR3 spans 11 residues. Trimming removed 6 bases at V and 10 bases at J, with 12 bases between. Germline loops: CDR1 MNHEY, CDR2 SVGAGI. Here the CDR3 DNA reads TGTGCCAGCAGGGTACAGGGAGCAGCTTTCTTT. It yields the protein CASRVQGAAFF.

This chain uses TRBV5-5 with TRBJ1-2; perhaps TRBD1 as D (5 bases). The CDR3 runs to 16 residues. V shed 0 bases and J shed 8 bases, with 20 bases lying between them. CDR1 is SGHKS and CDR2 is YYEKEE in the germline V gene (reference sequence). This CDR3 is CASSLDFWGRVGGYTF. The CDR3 DNA reads as TGTGCCAGCAGCTTGGACTTCTGGGGCAGGGTTGGAGGCTACACCTTC.

V gene TRBV2 combines with J gene TRBJ1-5; 11 bases fit TRBD1. This CDR3 contains 14 residues. Germline V gene sequence: CDR1 SNHLY, CDR2 FYNNEI. After removal of 4 bases from V and 5 bases from J, the junction contained 1 base not matched to a gene. This CDR3 is CASSGTGGDQPQHF. CDR3 bases: TGTGCCAGCAGTGGGACAGGGGGCGATCAGCCCCAGCATTTT.

The V call is TRBV18, the J call TRBJ2-1; D is undetermined. Germline-derived CDR1 and CDR2 are KGHSH and LQKENI. V dropped 5 bases and J dropped 6 bases, with 11 bases sitting between them. The CDR3 covers 13 residues. As DNA, the CDR3 is TGTGCCAGCTCATCAGGATATGGCAATGAGCAGTTCTTC. Amino acid sequence: CASSSGYGNEQFF.

The rearrangement joins TRBV7-3 to TRBJ2-5; 8 bases are a match to TRBD1. This CDR3 region has 15 residues. In germline, CDR1 is SGHTA, CDR2 FQGTGA. The V gene end was trimmed by 4 bases and the J gene end by 1 base; junction bases not matched to a gene: 5. CDR3 nucleotide sequence: TGTGCCAGCAGCTCAGGCAGGGGGCCCCAAGAGACCCAGTACTTC. This sequence encodes CASSSGRGPQETQYF.

This chain joins TRBV5-5 and TRBJ1-1; D is perhaps TRBD1 (5 bases). Trimming shortened V by 3 bases and J by 3 bases, and 12 bases separated the two germline ends. Germline V gene data show CDR1 as SGHKS and CDR2 as YYEKEE (reference sequence). The CDR3 is made up of 14 amino acids. CDR3 in amino acids: CASSWRLGDTEAFF. CDR3 sequence (DNA): TGTGCCAGCAGCTGGCGCTTAGGGGACACTGAAGCTTTCTTT.

CDR3 amino acids: CASSLKLNPYTEAFF. CDR3 DNA sequence: TGTGCCAGCAGCTTGAAGTTAAATCCGTACACTGAAGCTTTCTTT. The rearrangement links TRBV5-6 to TRBJ1-1; unclear D gene. Germline V gene sequence: CDR1 SGHDT, CDR2 YYEEEE. Between the trimmed V and J ends, which lost 1 base and 3 bases, there was a span of 13 bases. The CDR3 is made up of 15 amino acids.

The chain is built from TRBV19 and TRBJ1-2, with D uncertain. The V end was cut by 7 bases, the J end by 6 bases, with 15 bases between. The CDR3 runs 13 residues. CDR1 and CDR2 (germline): LNHDA, SQIVND (reference sequence). The CDR3 DNA follows: TGTGCCAGTACTGAGCCGGGGTTTGATGGCTACACCTTC. This encodes CASTEPGFDGYTF.

J is TRBJ2-2 and V is TRBV5-1, with 9 nucleotides matching TRBD1. Trimming removed 4 bases from V and 9 bases from J; junction bases left unmatched: 10. Looked up from germline, CDR1 is SGHRS and CDR2 is YFSETQ. This CDR3 spans 15 amino acids. CDR3 residues: CASSGPSDRGRELFF. In nucleotides, the CDR3 is TGCGCCAGCAGCGGGCCATCGGACAGGGGCCGGGAGCTGTTTTTT.

This chain uses TRBV25-1 with TRBJ2-3, with D tentatively TRBD1 or TRBD2 (5 bases each). The germline V gene encodes CDR1 MGHDK and CDR2 SYGVNS. This CDR3 is built from 13 residues. The V end was cut by 6 bases, the J end by 1 base, with 8 bases between. The CDR3 here is CASRGPGTDTQYF. CDR3 in DNA: TGTGCCAGCAGGGGACCCGGCACAGATACGCAGTATTTT.

This chain connects TRBV6-4 to TRBJ1-2; no clear D. Germline CDR1 MRHNA, CDR2 SNTAGT. With 6 bases removed from V and 5 bases from J, the gap between germline ends came to 13 bases. There are 13 residues in the CDR3. CDR3 region: CASSPRASYGYTF. In nucleotides, the CDR3 is TGTGCCAGCAGCCCCCGGGCCAGTTATGGCTACACCTTC.

The chain carries TRBV28 and TRBJ2-5, with 13 nucleotides matching TRBD2. The CDR3 is 18 residues long. Germline CDR1 is MDHEN and CDR2 is SYDVKM. The trim removed 5 bases at V and 1 base at J, leaving 10 bases unmatched. In DNA form, the CDR3 reads TGTGCCAGCAGTACTAGCGGGGGGGCCTGGGGGATCCAAGAGACCCAGTACTTC. It encodes CASSTSGGAWGIQETQYF.

This clone is labeled medium-sized. V is TRBV19 and J is TRBJ2-2; D unresolved. Germline V CDR1 and CDR2: LNHDA, SQIVND (reference sequence). V shed 8 bases and J shed 4 bases, with 14 bases lying between them. CDR3 length: 14 amino acids. The CDR3: CASGPLDGTGELFF. The CDR3 region has the DNA TGTGCCAGTGGACCCTTGGACGGCACCGGGGAGCTGTTTTTT.

The gene calls are TRBV19 and TRBJ1-2; D perhaps matches TRBD1 (6 bases). Germline V gene lookup returns CDR1 LNHDA and CDR2 SQIVND (reference sequence). The CDR3 has 16 residues. V shed 8 bases and J shed 2 bases, with 21 bases lying between them. The CDR3 is CASHDRGRGYNYGYTF. CDR3 coding DNA: TGTGCCAGTCATGATCGGGGCAGGGGATACAACTATGGCTACACCTTC.